This note documents a single TCR beta chain sequence. Its matching antigen is unknown. Cells designated naive CD8 were CD45RO-negative and were positively selected for CCR7, with terminally differentiated effector memory CD45RA+ cells excluded. These data are taken from a study of shared clonotypes between healthy human individuals. Overall study context: There were three CD4 naive, three CD4 memory, two CD8 naive and one CD8 memory plates per donor.

Study outcomes and limitations: Against clonotypes common to all four donors, non-shared ones had lower generation probabilities. Enrolling few donors narrowed the genetic and exposure-history diversity that was represented.

The CDR3 is 17 amino acids. Losses at the gene ends were 4 bases for V and 1 base for J; bases not matched to a gene: 11. Looked up from germline, CDR1 is SGDLS and CDR2 is YYNGEE. Assay execution proceeded at the deep level. Generated by immunoSEQ multiplex PCR, the TCRdb table keeps only in-frame clones and is missing some. The profile covers around 2,000,000 clones, with over 85% appearing a single time and roughly 1% taken by the ten largest. What was sequenced was naive CD8+ T cells sorted from blood. The receptor was derived from a man aged 18 to 29 in good health. V and J are TRBV9 and TRBJ2-3, with TRBD1 identical over 8 bases. The CDR3 DNA follows: TGTGCCAGCAGCCCCTTTGCGGACAGGGTAGGCACAGATACGCAGTATTTT. Translating gives CASSPFADRVGTDTQYF.